These T cell receptor beta chains were read from a single sample in a study of cytomegalovirus exposure and HLA in healthy donors. Clones were read by immunoSEQ multiplex PCR, and TCRdb kept only the in-frame ones, dropping some. The sample lists 95,000 to 150,000 clones; about four fifths were seen once. Sequencing was done on a sample of PBMCs. These TCRs come from a woman between 55 and 75 years old in good health and CMV-seropositive. Both conserved end residues are trimmed from each CDR3. Each record gives: D gene, V gene, CDR3 protein. The D gene is left open where the match is weak.

>TRBD1|TRBV5-1
ASSLAPDRGDSPLH
>-|TRBV6-5
ASSFAGSSGNTIY
>-|TRBV19
ASSLRQEVNEKLF
>-|TRBV6-1
ASCDISNSPLH
>-|TRBV7-6
ASRLSSGANVLT
>TRBD1|TRBV5-1
ASSLDRGEAQY
>TRBD1|TRBV18
ASSPGQGYEKLF
>-|TRBV18
ASSPWRDNEQF
>-|TRBV9
ASSVRGAGANVLT
>-|TRBV5-4
ASSLAGEAQETQY
>TRBD2|TRBV6-5
ASSLGLAGLTDTQY
>TRBD1|TRBV5-1
ASSITGTGHEQY
>-|TRBV7-3
ASSLTKASSYNEQF
>-|TRBV7-9
ASSLVRDTIGYT
>-|TRBV4-3
ASSQGQGGGEKLF
>-|TRBV9
ASSVDGGRGSPLH
>-|TRBV5-1
ASSGAGREETQY
>TRBD1|TRBV19
ASNTGGLGDQPQH
>-|TRBV7-8
ASSPTAPTGRYGYT
>TRBD1|TRBV7-2
ASTNTGGASEAF
>-|TRBV29-1
SVEKSPLGGYT
>-|TRBV27
ASSKNWRGYEQY